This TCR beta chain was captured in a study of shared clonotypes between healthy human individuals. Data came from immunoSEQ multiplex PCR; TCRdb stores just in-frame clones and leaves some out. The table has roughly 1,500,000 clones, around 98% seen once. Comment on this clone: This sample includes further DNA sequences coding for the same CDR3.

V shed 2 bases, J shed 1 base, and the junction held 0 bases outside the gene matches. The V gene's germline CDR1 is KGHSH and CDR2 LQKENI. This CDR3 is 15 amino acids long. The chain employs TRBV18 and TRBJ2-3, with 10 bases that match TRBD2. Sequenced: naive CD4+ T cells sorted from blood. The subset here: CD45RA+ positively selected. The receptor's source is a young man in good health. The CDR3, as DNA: TGTGCCAGCTCACCAGGACTAGCGGGCACAGATACGCAGTATTTT. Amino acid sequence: CASSPGLAGTDTQYF.